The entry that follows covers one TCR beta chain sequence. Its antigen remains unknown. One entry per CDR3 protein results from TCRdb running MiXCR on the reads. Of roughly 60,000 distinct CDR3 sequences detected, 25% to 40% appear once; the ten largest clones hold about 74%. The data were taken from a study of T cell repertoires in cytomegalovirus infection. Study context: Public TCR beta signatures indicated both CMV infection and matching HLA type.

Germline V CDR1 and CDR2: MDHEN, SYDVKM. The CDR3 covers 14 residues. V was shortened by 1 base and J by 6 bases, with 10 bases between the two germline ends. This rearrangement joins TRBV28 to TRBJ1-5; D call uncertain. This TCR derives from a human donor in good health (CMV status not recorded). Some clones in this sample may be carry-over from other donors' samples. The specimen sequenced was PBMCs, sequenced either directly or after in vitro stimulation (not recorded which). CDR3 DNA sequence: TGTGCCAGCAGTTTATATCGGGGTTTTCAGCCCCAGCATTTT. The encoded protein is CASSLYRGFQPQHF.